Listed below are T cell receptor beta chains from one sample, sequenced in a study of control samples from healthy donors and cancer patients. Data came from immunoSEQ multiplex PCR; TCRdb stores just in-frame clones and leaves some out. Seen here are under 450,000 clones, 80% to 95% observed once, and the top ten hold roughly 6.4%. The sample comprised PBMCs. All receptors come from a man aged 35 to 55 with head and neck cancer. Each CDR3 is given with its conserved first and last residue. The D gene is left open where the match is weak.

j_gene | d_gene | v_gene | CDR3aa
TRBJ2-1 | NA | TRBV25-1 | CASSEPGQTYNEQFF
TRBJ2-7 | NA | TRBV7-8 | CASSLEASPNYEQYF
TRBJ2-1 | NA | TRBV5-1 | CASSLAGWRDEQFF
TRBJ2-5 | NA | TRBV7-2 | CASSLVAGTQETQYF
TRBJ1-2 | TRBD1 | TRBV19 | CASRHQGQGSLGYTF
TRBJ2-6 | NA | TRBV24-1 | CATSDSAGAPYSGANVLTF
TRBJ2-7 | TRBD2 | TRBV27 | CASSISFSGRLSYEQYF
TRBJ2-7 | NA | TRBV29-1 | CSVEGMRRSSYEQYF
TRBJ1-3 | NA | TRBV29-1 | CSVVEDSGNTIYF
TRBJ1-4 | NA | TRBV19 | CASSIDQGRRMEKLFF
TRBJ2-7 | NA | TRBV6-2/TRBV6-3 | CASSAPRRLYEQYF
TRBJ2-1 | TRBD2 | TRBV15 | CATSRNKKLSGRFHEQFF
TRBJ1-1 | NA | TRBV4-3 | CASSRVVMNTEAFF
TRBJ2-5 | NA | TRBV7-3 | CASSFGQQETQYF
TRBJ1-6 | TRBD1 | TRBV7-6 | CASSLAETGTSPLHF
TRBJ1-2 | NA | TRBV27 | CASSHLAQGLRDYGYTF
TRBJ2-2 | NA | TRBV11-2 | CASSWRETGELFF
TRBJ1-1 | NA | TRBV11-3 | CASSYTVNTEAFF
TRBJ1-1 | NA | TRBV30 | CAWFGLSNTEAFF
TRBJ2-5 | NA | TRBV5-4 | CASSIDSGETQYF
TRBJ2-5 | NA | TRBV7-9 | CASSLSPRQETQYF
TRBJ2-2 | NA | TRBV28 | CASSYSGGGTGELFF
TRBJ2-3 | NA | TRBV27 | CASRPTGAGMDTQYF
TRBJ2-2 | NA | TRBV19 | CASKRAGELFF
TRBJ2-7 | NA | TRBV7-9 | CASSLIEGGANYEQYF
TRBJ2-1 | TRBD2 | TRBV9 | CASSEEAGAVYNEQFF
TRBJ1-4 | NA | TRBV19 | CASSISAQGHNEKLFF
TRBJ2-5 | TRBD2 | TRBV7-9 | CASSLAGGGETQYF
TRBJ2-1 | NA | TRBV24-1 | CATSGYRVNEQFF
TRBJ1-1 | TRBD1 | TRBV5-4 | CASSVGTGGPKGTEAFF
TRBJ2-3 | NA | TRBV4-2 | CASSQGLLSSSTDTQYF
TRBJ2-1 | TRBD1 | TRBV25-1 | CASSWTGAVDEQFF
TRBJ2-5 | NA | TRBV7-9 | CASSHDGTETQYF
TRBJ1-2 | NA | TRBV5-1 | CASSLEAGDYGYTF
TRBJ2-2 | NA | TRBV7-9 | CASSLDPWGALTTGELFF
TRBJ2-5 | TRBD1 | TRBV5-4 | CASSPGGDRGRQTQYF
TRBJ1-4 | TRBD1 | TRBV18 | CASSPPGQGASNEKLFF
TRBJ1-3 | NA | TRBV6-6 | CASSYSPSGNTIYF
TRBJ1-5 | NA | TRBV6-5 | CASSSTGGGLNQPQHF
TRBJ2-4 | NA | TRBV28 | CASCPTWGKDIQYF
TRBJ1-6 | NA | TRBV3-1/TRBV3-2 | CASSQVPGAGSPLHF
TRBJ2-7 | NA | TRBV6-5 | CASNLNPSFAYEQYF
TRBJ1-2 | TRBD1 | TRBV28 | CASSPPRQGANYGYTF
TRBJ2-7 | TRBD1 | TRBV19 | CASSVTGNSDEQYF
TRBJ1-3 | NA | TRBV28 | CASSRTASSGNTIYF